The text below deals with one T cell receptor beta chain. This clone showed up just a few times. Its antigen is unknown. Qualities for individual bases were not recorded, and no much larger clone is one base off. CDR1 and CDR2 (SQVTM, ANQGSEA) derive from the germline V gene. The CDR3, from cysteine to phenylalanine, totals 15 residues. The sequence is cut down to CDR3 DNA, 45 bases in frame from base 1. V was cut back by 2 bases and J by 2 bases, leaving a gap of 10 bases between them. From each donor, a single peripheral blood sample of about 100 mL on average was drawn into heparinised tubes. Using a panel that included CD45RO, CCR7, CD25, CD127, CD95 and CD27, naive, central memory, regulatory and stem cell-like memory CD4+ T cells were sorted on a BD FACSAria II. Every sorted population had a purity above 95%. Right away, PBMCs were isolated by Lymphoprep density gradient centrifugation and were stained directly, with no culture step. To minimize batch effects, samples were stained and sorted in pairs, one healthy donor with one patient per experiment.

The record originates from a study of beta chain features in type 1 diabetes (dated by TCRdb to 2017 to 2018). The study in broad terms: No differences in mean age, gender distribution, total cell number or subset yield were found between patients and healthy donors. A total of 85 million to 110 million sorted cells were examined across all samples, and RNA yield correlated strongly with the number of cells per subset. Regulatory and stem cell-like memory subsets were obtained from only 8 patients and roughly eight healthy donors, while naive and central memory subsets were obtained from all 28 donors. The study compared the TCRB repertoires of sorted circulating CD4+ T cell subsets in recently diagnosed type 1 diabetes patients with those in matched healthy donors.

The High Capacity cDNA Reverse Transcription Kit was used to reverse transcribe all of the isolated RNA, meaning that expressed TCRB transcripts were what got sequenced. Naive, central memory and regulatory T cell samples underwent deep immunoSEQ sequencing, averaging around 3.6 million total reads per sample. Sorted cells were lysed in RLT buffer and RNA was extracted with DNase-treated RNeasy Micro or Mini kits, depending on cell number. Each cell subset was processed separately to prevent cross-contamination, with patient and healthy donor samples processed together. The immunoSEQ multiplex PCR was used to amplify TCRB sequences from cDNA, generating 87-bp fragments that spanned the CDR3 region. Amplicons were sequenced on the Illumina HiSeq platform. As for the authors' bioinformatics: Synthetic template baselines were used to correct PCR bias computationally, reads within Hamming distance 2 were collapsed, and singletons that could not be merged were discarded. Reads were aligned against IMGT to assign V, D and J genes, CDR3 length and insertions or deletions at six rearrangement sites. Within each subset, clonotype counts were normalized to sorted cell number, after which true diversity and Gini coefficients were computed with the tcR R package. The overlap coefficient, calculated on TCRB nucleotide sequences, was used to measure repertoire sharing. As a proxy for the pre-selection repertoire, out-of-frame TCRB sequences from naive cells were analyzed. TCRdb's version of the immuneACCESS table is confined to in-frame rearrangements and falls short of the full clone set. An unresolved V gene accounts for under half of the shortfall where checked; the remainder is of unknown origin. The V and J calls and clone size were taken over from that table, and D and trimming were inferred from the DNA. This sample is represented by 350,000 to 450,000 clones; more than 11% of them were singletons. About 0.034% of the sample belongs to the ten largest clones.

Overall study results and their limits: Fewer insertions and more nucleotide deletions at VDJ recombination sites were observed in patients with type 1 diabetes, implying thymic rearrangement abnormalities. PCR might favor shorter templates, but patient and control samples were amplified and corrected together, so any skew would affect both groups equally. Because cDNA was sequenced instead of genomic DNA, activated cells with high expression could be over-represented, although the groups did not differ in activation or CD3 levels. Because small numbers of individuals were included in the HLA sub-analyses, any influence of HLA type on TCRB rearrangement was left unresolved. Naive, central memory and regulatory TCRB repertoires appeared to be more alike among patients than among healthy donors. A moderate but significant shortening of TCRB CDR3 length was observed in type 1 diabetes patients in all four CD4+ subsets.

The receptor comes from a man aged 25-45 years in good health. Recombination linked TRBV29-1 to TRBJ2-6; D gene: possibly TRBD2, on 6 matching bases. The sample was naive CD4+ T cells from blood. The label giving this sample's cell subset or site can be read as: true naive CD4+ T cells. The DNA sequence is TGCAGCGTTGAATTCGGAGGGACTGGGGCCAACGTCCTGACTTTC. The resulting protein is CSVEFGGTGANVLTF.